This T cell receptor beta chain was retrieved from a study of molecular identifiers for immune sequencing clone quantification. Study-level points and caveats: Clones that had above 20 RNA copies took up over 99% of effector molecules but under 1% in naive cells. In a background of around 970,000 naive cells, spiked Jurkat TCR RNA from one cell was reportedly detectable.

Preparation methods for the bulk TCR libraries were those previously described, with listed TCR primers. TCRdb passed the PCR reads through MiXCR, listing each CDR3 protein once. The data contain about 86,000 distinct CDR3 sequences, around 27% of them singletons. Sorted naive CD8 T cells were those defined as CD8+CD4-CCR7+CD45RA+. V shed 6 bases and J shed 5 bases, with 11 bases lying between them. CDR3 size: 13 residues. Per germline, CDR1 SGHNT and CDR2 YENEEA. This clonotype has more than one count but fewer than ten. What it recognizes is unknown. The TCR sequence derives from a human donor in good health. Some libraries in this study had Jurkat cell RNA spiked in. Sequences were obtained from naive CD8+ T cells from blood, with Jurkat cell RNA spiked in. Sample subset: FACS-sorted CD8+CD4-CCR7+CD45RA+ naive T cells. The J gene is TRBJ2-1, the V gene TRBV11-3, with D uncertain. CDR3 region: CASSPRTNNEQFF. The CDR3, as DNA: TGTGCCAGCAGTCCACGGACGAACAATGAGCAGTTCTTC.